This TCR beta chain came from a study of blood T cells in healthy people across ages. Findings of the study overall: Roughly linear declines in TCR beta diversity per million T cells occurred with age.

Next came a second PCR, run for about 6 to 12 cycles, which used a sample-barcoded 5' primer along with a J-beta primer mix. TCRdb independently ran MiXCR on the 5' RACE reads; one entry per CDR3 protein. Among roughly 1,100,000 distinct CDR3 sequences listed, roughly 24% were seen once. The sample holds a few counts of this clonotype. Its antigen is undetermined. Per the germline V gene, CDR1 is KGHDR and CDR2 is SFDVKD. The CDR3 runs 15 residues. Trimming removed 3 bases at V and 4 bases at J, with 12 bases between. The same sample was also studied in work on T cells of mothers and their children.

The receptor was derived from a girl between 2 and 10 years old in good health. This sequence joins TRBV24-1 and TRBJ2-1, with D maybe TRBD1 (6 bases). Sequencing was carried out using blood. CDR3 sequence reads: CATSDPGQFYNEQFF. The CDR3 nucleotides read TGTGCCACCAGTGATCCCGGACAGTTTTACAATGAGCAGTTCTTC.